This T cell receptor (beta chain) was observed in a study of CD8 T cells in ankylosing spondylitis. This clonotype was counted between two and nine times. Its antigen is not identified. TCRdb analysed the 5' RACE reads with MiXCR anew, one entry per CDR3 protein. The table lists under 550,000 distinct CDR3 sequences, roughly a quarter of them singletons. V lost 3 bases and J 8 bases, leaving 13 bases between the germline ends. CDR3 length: 14 residues. General study findings and limits: Ankylosing spondylitis blood appeared to carry a characteristic TCR beta motif of seven to nine highly homologous variants. Reportedly, significant enrichment of disease-linked clones occurred in matched ankylosing spondylitis synovial fluid.

This receptor was identified in a male donor with ankylosing spondylitis. The rearrangement links TRBV12-3 or TRBV12-4 to TRBJ1-4; D is perhaps TRBD1 (6 bases). The specimen was blood, either unsorted or a sorted T cell fraction (not recorded which). CDR3 coding DNA: TGTGCCAGCAGTTTTCAGGGGAGTGGCGAAAAACTGTTTTTT. It yields the protein CASSFQGSGEKLFF.